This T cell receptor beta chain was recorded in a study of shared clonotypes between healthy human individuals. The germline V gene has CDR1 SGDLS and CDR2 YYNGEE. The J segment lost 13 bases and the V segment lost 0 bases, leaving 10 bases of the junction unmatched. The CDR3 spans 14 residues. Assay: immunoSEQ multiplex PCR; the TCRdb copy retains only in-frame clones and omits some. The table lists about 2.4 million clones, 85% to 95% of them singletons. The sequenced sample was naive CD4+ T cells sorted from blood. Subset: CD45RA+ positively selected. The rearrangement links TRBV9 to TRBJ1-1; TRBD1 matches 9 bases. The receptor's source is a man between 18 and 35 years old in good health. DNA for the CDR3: TGTGCCAGCAGCGTAGTGGGTGACAGGGGGAGGATTTTCTTT. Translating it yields CASSVVGDRGRIFF.